This T cell receptor beta chain was identified in a study of blood T cell repertoires in COVID-19 (dated by TCRdb to 2018 to 2020). Concerning the study at large: Samples covering the acute and convalescent phases of COVID-19 were provided by collaborators in the United States, Italy and Spain. The material from the prospective study consisted of cDNA or gDNA derived from T cells, B-cell-depleted T cells, or PBMCs. Deeply sampled blood TCRbeta repertoires from subjects exposed to, actively infected with, or recovered from COVID-19 were included in the dataset. The repertoires were made available in a free public database intended to serve as a resource for research on the immune response to SARS-CoV-2. The samples were drawn from two sources: the first 160 participants of the ongoing ImmuneRACE study, and 1,254 subjects contributed by 6 global collaborators. The sample metadata nearly always contained a de-identified subject ID, COVID-19 status, age in years and sex. HLA class I and class II types, where available, came from metadata supplied by the sample provider rather than from assay-based typing. The paper as a whole reports these results and caveats: The amount of clinical and demographic metadata varied by source and participant and was provided uncurated.

Concerning this clone: Its antigen is still unknown. Base qualities are not at hand, and no much larger clone is one base apart.

Participants in the prospective study were enrolled through a virtual design, were aged about 18 to 90 years, and lived in 24 United States geographic areas. Cohort assignment in the prospective study relied on participant-reported clinical history from a screening survey and a study questionnaire. For ImmuneRACE Cohort 3, a participant was defined as recovered based on two consecutive negative NP/OP PCR tests, clearance by a healthcare professional, or resolution of symptoms. Mobile phlebotomists in the prospective study collected whole blood, serum and a nasopharyngeal or oropharyngeal swab from every participant. Additional blood draws and questionnaires over an approximately two-month period could optionally be provided by prospective study participants. Blood samples from the prospective study were shipped frozen or at room temperature prior to DNA extraction. TCRbeta CDR3 regions were amplified from genomic DNA by means of the immunoSEQ Assay, a bias-controlled multiplex PCR. Under the source paper's analysis protocol: Within the assay, amplification of reference gene primers was used to estimate how many nucleated cells each sample contained. Sequence reads were collapsed and filtered to measure the absolute abundance of every unique TCRbeta CDR3 rearrangement. Productive Simpson clonality was computed per sample as the square root of Simpson's diversity index over productive rearrangements. TCRdb retrieved this table from immuneACCESS and kept in-frame rearrangements only. Not all clones are present; in checked studies, unresolved V genes account for under half, and no reason is known for the remainder. That table is the source of V, J and clone size, and D and trimming were worked out from the DNA. The sample table holds some 100,000 clones, of which 70% to 90% were seen once. The ten largest clones take up roughly 3% of the sample.

The CDR3 has 23 amino acids, counting the end cysteine and phenylalanine. The sequence is cut down to CDR3 DNA, 69 bases in frame from base 1. As encoded in the germline V gene, CDR1 is KGHSH while CDR2 is LQKENI. For this chain, trimming is 7 bases at the V end and 0 bases at the J end, and the number of junction bases without a gene match is 30. The TCR originated in a woman in her fifties or sixties who had recovered from COVID-19. Specimen: PBMCs or T cells enriched from blood (not recorded which). The chain links TRBV18 with TRBJ1-1; 9 bases in between match TRBD1. The bases are TGTGCCAGCTTAATTAAAAAGGCCAGGGACCAAAGGGGGGACAGGGATATGAACACTGAAGCTTTCTTT. Translated, this is CASLIKKARDQRGDRDMNTEAFF.